This T cell receptor beta chain derives from a study of blood T cells in healthy people across ages. Whole-study results and caveats: Both higher diversity and more naive CD4+ cells marked long-lived donors when set against aged donors. From one million sequenced T cells, diversity estimates were lower bounds.

Comment on this clonotype: Its specificity is unknown.

The individuals who served as donors were healthy Caucasians living in Russia, aged roughly 6 to 95. Germline loops: CDR1 MNHEY, CDR2 SVGAGI. The CDR3 runs to 15 residues. The germline V and J ends were trimmed by 1 base and 2 bases, with 11 bases remaining between them. A second about 7 to 12 cycle PCR used barcoded and J-beta primers. Every cDNA was tagged by a template-switch adaptor with 12 random nucleotides. One entry per CDR3 protein, called by TCRdb with MiXCR from the 5' RACE reads. The repertoire holds some 700,000 distinct CDR3 sequences, with about 20% as singletons. Sample: blood. The chain employs TRBV6-5 and TRBJ2-5; D tentatively fits TRBD1 or TRBD2 (5 bases each). This sequence originates from a man between 70 and 80 years old in good health. CDR3 coding DNA: TGTGCCAGCAGTTACTTGGGGCGCGGGCAAGAGACCCAGTACTTC. It encodes CASSYLGRGQETQYF.